This T cell receptor beta chain was found in a study of cytomegalovirus exposure and HLA in healthy donors. V lost 3 bases and J lost 0, with 13 bases in between. Germline V gene data show CDR1 as GTSNPN and CDR2 as SVGIG (reference sequence). The CDR3 is made up of 15 amino acids. Only a few counts were recorded for this clone. The PCR employed 60 Vbeta primers together with 13 Jbeta primers. Profiled with immunoSEQ multiplex PCR; TCRdb holds only in-frame clones, not every one. The sample carries fewer than 250,000 clones, less than 85% recorded once. The sequence came from a man aged 25-40 years in good health and CMV-seropositive. The V and J genes are TRBV30 and TRBJ2-3; TRBD1 might be the D (6 bases). Material for sequencing was PBMCs. The CDR3 protein is CAWRRTTGSTDTQYF. The CDR3 coding sequence is TGTGCCTGGAGAAGGACGACAGGTAGCACAGATACGCAGTATTTT.